This T cell receptor (beta chain) was documented in a study of blood T cell repertoires in COVID-19. Study in general: Collection of acute and convalescent COVID-19 samples took place in the United States, Italy and Spain. Sources were T cells, B-cell-depleted T cells, or PBMCs; the material itself was cDNA or gDNA.

There are 14 residues in the CDR3. The ends were cut back, 8 bases at V and 1 base at J, with 12 bases in the middle. CDR1 is KGHSH, CDR2 LQKENI, per germline. In the original workflow: Reference gene primer amplification gave nucleated cell count estimates. Assay: immunoSEQ multiplex PCR; the TCRdb copy retains only in-frame clones and omits some. V, J and clone size are those of that table, while D and trimming were read from the DNA. The sample holds around 25,000 clones, around 83% seen once. This TCR was sampled from a man in his sixties or seventies with acute or convalescent COVID-19. The gene calls are TRBV18 and TRBJ1-3; D unclear. Input material: peripheral blood. The CDR3 nucleotides read TGTGCCAGCCCTGAGGGTGGGTCTGGAAACACCATATATTTT. It yields the protein CASPEGGSGNTIYF.